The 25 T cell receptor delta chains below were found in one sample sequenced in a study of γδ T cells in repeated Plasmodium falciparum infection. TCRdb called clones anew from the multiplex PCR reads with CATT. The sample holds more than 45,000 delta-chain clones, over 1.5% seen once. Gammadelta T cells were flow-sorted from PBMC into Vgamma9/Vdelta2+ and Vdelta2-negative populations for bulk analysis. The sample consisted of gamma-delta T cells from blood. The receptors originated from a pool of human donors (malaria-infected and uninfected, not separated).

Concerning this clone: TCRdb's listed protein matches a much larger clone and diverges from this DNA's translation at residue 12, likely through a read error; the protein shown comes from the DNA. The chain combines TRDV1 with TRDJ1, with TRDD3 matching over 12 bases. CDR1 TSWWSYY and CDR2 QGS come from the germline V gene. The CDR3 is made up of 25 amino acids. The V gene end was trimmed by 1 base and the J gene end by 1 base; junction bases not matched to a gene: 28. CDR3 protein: CALGEQGNPTNEVWGIRWPTDKLIF. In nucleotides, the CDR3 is TGTGCTCTTGGGGAACAGGGCAATCCTACGAACGAAGTCTGGGGGATACGATGGCCCACCGATAAACTCATCTTT.

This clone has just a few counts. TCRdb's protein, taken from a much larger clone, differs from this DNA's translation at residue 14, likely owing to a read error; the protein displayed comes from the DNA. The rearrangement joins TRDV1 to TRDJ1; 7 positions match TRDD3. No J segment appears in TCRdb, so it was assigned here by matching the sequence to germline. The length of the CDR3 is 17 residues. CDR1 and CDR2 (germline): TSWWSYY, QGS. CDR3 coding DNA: TGTGCTCTTGGGGATCCGACCCGCTACGGGATACCCGATAGACTCATCTTT. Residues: CALGDPTRYGIPDRLIF.

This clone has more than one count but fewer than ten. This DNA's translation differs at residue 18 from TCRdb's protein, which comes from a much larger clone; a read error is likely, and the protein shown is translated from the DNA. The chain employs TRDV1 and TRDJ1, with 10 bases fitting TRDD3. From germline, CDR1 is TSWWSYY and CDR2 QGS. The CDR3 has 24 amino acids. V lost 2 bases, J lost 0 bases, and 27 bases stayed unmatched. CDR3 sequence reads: CALGELASDTGGCRIRRDTDKLIF. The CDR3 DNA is TGTGCTCTTGGGGAATTAGCCTCCGATACTGGGGGATGCCGGATTAGGAGAGACACCGATAAACTCATCTTT.

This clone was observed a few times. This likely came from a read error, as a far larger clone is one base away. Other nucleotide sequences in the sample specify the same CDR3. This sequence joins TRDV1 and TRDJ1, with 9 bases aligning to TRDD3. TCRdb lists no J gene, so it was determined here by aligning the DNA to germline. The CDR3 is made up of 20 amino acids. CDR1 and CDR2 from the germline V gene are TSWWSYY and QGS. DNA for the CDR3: TGTGCCCTTGGGGAACTCTGTCCCCACTACTGGGGGACCTACACCGATAAACTCATCTTT. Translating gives CALGELCPHYWGTYTDKLIF.

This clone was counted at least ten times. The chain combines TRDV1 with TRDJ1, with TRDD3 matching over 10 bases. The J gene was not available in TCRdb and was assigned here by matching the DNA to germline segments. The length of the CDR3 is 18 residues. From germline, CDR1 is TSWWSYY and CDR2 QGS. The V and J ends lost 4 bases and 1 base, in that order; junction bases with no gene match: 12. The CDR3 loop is CALGGPGGGIRFTDKLIF. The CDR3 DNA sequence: TGTGCTCTTGGGGGCCCAGGGGGGGGGATACGCTTCACCGATAAACTCATCTTT.

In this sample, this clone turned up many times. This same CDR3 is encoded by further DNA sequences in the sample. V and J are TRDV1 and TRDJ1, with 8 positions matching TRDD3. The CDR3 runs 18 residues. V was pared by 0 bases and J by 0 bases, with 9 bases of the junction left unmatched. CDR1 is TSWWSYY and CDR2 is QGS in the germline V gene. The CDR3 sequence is CALGELPPYWGYTDKLIF. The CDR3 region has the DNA TGTGCTCTTGGGGAACTCCCTCCGTACTGGGGGTACACCGATAAACTCATCTTT.

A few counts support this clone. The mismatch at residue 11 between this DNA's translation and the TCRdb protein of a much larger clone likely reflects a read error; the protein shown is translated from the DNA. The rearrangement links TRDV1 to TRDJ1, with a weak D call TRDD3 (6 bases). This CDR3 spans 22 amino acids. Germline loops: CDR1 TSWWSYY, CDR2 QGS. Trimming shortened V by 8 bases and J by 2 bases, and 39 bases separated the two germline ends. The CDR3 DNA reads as TGTGCTCTTTGGGGTGACCGCATACCCTGTATTGGGGATGGGGGGCGTACCGATAAACTCATCTTT. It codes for CALWGDRIPCIGDGGRTDKLIF.

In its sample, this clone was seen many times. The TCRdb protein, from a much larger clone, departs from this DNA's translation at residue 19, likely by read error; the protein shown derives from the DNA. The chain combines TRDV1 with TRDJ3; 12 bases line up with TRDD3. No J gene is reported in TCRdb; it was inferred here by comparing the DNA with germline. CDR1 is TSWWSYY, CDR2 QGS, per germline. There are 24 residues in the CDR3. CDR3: CALGERPYLPTGGYFSWDARQMFF. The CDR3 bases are TGTGCTCTTGGGGAAAGGCCCTACCTTCCAACTGGGGGATACTTCTCCTGGGACGCCCGACAGATGTTTTTC.

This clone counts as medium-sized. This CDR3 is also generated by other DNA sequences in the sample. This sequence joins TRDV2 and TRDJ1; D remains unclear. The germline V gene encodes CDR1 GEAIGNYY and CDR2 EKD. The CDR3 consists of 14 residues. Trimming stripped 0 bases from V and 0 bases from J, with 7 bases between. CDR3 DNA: TGTGCCTGTGACACCCTAGAGTACACCGATAAACTCATCTTT. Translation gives CACDTLEYTDKLIF.

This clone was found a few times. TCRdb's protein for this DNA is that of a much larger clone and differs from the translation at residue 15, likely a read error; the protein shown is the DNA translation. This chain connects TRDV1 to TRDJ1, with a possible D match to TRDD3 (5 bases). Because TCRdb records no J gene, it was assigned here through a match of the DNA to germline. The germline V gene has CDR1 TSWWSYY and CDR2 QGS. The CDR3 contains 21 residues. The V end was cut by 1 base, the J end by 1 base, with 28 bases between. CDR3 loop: CALGEPQRHSERVYVTDKLIF. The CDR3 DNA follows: TGTGCTCTTGGGGAACCCCAAAGACATTCCGAGAGGGTATACGTCACCGATAAACTCATCTTT.

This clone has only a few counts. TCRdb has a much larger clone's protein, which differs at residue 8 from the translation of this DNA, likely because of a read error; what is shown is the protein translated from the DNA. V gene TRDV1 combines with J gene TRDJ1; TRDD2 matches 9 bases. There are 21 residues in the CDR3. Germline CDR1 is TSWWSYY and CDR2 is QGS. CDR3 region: CALGDPEPSYPTGEETGKLIF. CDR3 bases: TGTGCTCTTGGGGACCCAGAGCCTTCCTACCCTACTGGGGAAGAGACCGGTAAACTCATCTTT.

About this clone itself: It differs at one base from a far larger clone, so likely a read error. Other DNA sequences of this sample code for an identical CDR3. CDR3 protein: CALGELKPHGGDTRYTDKLIF. For the CDR3, the DNA is TGTGCTCTTGGGGAACTCAAGCCCCACGGCGGGGATACAAGGTACACCGATAAGCTCATCTTT. The V call is TRDV1, the J call TRDJ1; 8 bases map to TRDD3. The length of the CDR3 is 21 residues. CDR1 is TSWWSYY, CDR2 QGS, per germline.

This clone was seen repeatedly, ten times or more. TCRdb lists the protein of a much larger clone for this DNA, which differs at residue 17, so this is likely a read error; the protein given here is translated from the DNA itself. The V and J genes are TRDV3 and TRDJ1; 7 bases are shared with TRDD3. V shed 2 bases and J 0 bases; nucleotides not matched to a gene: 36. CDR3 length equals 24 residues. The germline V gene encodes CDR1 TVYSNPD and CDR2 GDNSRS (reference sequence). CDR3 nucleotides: TGTGCCTTTCGGAAACCAAAATACGTTCATTATGGAGGATACGGTAGAGCAAACACCGATAAACTCATCTTT. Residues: CAFRKPKYVHYGGYGRANTDKLIF.

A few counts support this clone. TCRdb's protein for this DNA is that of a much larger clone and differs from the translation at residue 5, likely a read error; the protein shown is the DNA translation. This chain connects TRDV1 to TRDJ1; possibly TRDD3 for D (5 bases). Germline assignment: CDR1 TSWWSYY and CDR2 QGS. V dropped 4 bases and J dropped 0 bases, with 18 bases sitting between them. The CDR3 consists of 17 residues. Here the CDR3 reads CALGGPHFPGYTDKLIF. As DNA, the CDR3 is TGTGCTCTTGGGGGACCGCATTTTCCGGGATACACCGATAAACTCATCTTT.

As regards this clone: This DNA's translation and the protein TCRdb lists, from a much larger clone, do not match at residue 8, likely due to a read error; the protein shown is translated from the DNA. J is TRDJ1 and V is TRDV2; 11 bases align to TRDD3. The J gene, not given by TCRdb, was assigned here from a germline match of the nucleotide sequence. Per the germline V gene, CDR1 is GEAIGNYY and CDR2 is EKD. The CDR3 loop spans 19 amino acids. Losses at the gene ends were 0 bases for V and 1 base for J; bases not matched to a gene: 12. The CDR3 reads CACDTLPLGGYGSTDKLIF. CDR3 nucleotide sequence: TGTGCCTGTGACACCCTGCCTCTTGGGGGATACGGAAGCACCGATAAACTCATCTTT.

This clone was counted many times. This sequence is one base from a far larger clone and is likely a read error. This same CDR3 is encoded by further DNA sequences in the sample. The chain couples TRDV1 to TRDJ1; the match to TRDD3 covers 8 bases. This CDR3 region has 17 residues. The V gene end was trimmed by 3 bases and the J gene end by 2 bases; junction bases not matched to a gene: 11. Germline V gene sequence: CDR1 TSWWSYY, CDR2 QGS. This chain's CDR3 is CALGELTMGDGTDKLIF. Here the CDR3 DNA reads TGTGCTCTTGGGGAGCTAACGATGGGGGATGGGACCGATAAACTCATCTTT.

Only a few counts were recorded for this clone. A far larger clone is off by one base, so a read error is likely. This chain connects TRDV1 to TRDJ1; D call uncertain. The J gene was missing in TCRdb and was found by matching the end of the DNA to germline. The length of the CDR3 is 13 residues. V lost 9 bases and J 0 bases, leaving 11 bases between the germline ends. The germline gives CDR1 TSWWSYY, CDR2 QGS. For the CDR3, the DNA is TGTGCTCTCGGGACAACACACACCGATAAACTCATCTTT. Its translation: CALGTTHTDKLIF.

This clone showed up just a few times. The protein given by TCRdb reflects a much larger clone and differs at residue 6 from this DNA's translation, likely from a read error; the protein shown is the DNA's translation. In DNA, the CDR3 is TGTGCTCTTGGGGAACTCAAACGCCCGTACTGGGGGATATCGGGGAGCGATAAACTCATCTTT. It yields the protein CALGELKRPYWGISGSDKLIF. V gene TRDV1 combines with J gene TRDJ1; 11 bases line up with TRDD3. The J gene, missing from TCRdb, was assigned here through DNA to germline matching. The junction had 19 bases not matched to a gene; V was cut back by 0 bases and J by 4 bases. The length of the CDR3 is 21 residues. Germline V gives CDR1 TSWWSYY, CDR2 QGS.

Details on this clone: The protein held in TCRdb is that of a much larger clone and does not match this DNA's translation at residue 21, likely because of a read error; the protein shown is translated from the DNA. The CDR3 DNA reads TGTGCTCTTGGGGAGACTGTCCTGCCTTCCGCGATGGGGATACGCGCTAACACCGATAAACACATCTTT. It codes for CALGETVLPSAMGIRANTDKHIF. The J gene was not called, though the V gene is TRDV1; the D call in the table, TRDD3, was not verified against the DNA. The CDR3 spans 23 residues. Germline CDR1 and CDR2: TSWWSYY and QGS.

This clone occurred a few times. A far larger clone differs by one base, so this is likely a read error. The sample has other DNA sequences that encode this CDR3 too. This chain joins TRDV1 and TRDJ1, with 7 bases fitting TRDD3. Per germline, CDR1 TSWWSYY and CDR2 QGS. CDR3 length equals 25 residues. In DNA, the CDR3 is TGTGCTCTTGGGGATGGCCTTCATAAATTTGGGGGACCCCCCGTACCATTCTTGTACACCGATAAGCTCATCTTT. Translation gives CALGDGLHKFGGPPVPFLYTDKLIF.

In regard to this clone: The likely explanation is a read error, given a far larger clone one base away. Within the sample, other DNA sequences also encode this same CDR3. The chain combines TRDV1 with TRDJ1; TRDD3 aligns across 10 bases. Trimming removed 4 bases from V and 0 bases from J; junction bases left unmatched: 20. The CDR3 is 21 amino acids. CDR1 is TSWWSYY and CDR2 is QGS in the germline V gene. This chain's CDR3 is CALGAPPAEYWGMSYTDKLIF. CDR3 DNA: TGTGCTCTTGGGGCTCCCCCCGCTGAGTACTGGGGGATGTCTTACACCGATAAACTCATCTTT.

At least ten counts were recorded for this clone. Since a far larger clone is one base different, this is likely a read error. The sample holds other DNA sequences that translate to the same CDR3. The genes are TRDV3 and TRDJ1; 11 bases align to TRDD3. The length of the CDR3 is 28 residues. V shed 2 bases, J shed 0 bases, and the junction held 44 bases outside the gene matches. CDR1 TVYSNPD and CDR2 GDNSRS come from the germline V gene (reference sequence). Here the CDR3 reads CAFGGSSPLGDTGSACLRIATYTDKLIF. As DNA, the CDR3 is TGTGCCTTTGGTGGTTCCTCCCCGTTGGGGGATACGGGGAGCGCATGTTTACGGATAGCTACGTACACCGATAAACTCATCTTT.

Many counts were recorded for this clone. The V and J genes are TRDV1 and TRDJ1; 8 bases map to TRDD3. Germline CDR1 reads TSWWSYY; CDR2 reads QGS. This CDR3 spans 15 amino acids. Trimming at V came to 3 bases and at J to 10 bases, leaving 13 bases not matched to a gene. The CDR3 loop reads CALGDCTVGYERLIF. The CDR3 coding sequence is TGTGCTCTTGGGGACTGCACTGTGGGATACGAGAGACTCATCTTT.

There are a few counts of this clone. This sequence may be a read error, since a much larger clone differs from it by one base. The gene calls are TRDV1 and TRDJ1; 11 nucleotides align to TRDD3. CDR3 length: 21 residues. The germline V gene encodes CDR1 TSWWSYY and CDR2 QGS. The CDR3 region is CALGDQSSYPWGIRRSDKPIF. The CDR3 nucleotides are TGTGCTCTTGGGGACCAGAGTTCCTACCCGTGGGGGATACGCCGGTCCGATAAACCCATCTTT.

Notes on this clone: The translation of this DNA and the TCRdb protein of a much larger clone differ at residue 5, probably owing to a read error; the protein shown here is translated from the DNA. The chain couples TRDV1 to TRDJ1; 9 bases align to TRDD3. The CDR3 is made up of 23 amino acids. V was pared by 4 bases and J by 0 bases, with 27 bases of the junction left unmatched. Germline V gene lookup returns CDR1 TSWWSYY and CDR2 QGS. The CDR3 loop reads CALGGPGPSSNWGTWIYTDKLIF. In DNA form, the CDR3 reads TGTGCTCTTGGGGGACCAGGCCCTTCGTCCAACTGGGGGACCTGGATTTACACCGATAAACTCATCTTT.